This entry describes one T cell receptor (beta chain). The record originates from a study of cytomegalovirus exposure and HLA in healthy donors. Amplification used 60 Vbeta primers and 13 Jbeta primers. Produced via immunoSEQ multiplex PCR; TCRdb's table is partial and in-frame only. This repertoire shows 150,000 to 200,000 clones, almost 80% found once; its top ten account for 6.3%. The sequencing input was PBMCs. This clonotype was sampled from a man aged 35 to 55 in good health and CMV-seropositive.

CDR3 bases: TGTGCCAGCAGTTTGGGGAGCTCCTACAATGAGCAGTTCTTC. Translating it yields CASSLGSSYNEQFF. The rearrangement uses TRBV27 and TRBJ2-1; tentative D call: TRBD2 (5 bases). There are 14 residues in the CDR3. Trimming pared 3 bases from V and 0 bases from J, leaving 6 bases between. Germline loops: CDR1 MNHEY, CDR2 SMNVEV (reference sequence).